This is a list of T cell receptor beta chains from one sample in a study of CD8+ T cells in alopecia areata. Profiled with immunoSEQ multiplex PCR; TCRdb holds only in-frame clones, not every one. The table has 110,000 to 150,000 clones, around 50% seen once; the top ten hold roughly 15%. Specimen: CD8+ T cells sorted from blood, collected at week 4, from a patient treated with tofacitinib. These receptor sequences come from a human donor with alopecia areata. CDR3s include the opening cysteine and the closing phenylalanine or tryptophan. The D gene is left open where the match is weak. Size values are once, few and many counts, or a class for expanded clones, and some rows have none.

clone size: -; CDR3 length: 13; J gene: TRBJ2-7; V gene: TRBV7-9; D gene: -; CDR3 protein: CASSLAERYEQYF; CDR3 DNA: TGTGCCAGCAGCTTAGCTGAGAGGTACGAGCAGTACTTC
clone size: once; CDR3 length: 15; J gene: TRBJ1-3; V gene: TRBV5-1; D gene: TRBD1; CDR3 protein: CASSLGTGELDTIYF; CDR3 DNA: TGCGCCAGCAGCTTGGGGACAGGGGAGTTGGACACCATATATTTT
clone size: -; CDR3 length: 11; J gene: TRBJ1-6; V gene: TRBV30; D gene: -; CDR3 protein: CAWSVNSPLHF; CDR3 DNA: TGTGCCTGGAGTGTAAACTCACCCCTCCACTTT
clone size: few; CDR3 length: 10; J gene: TRBJ1-1; V gene: TRBV2; D gene: -; CDR3 protein: CASSDSRAFF; CDR3 DNA: TGTGCCAGCAGTGACTCCCGGGCTTTCTTT
clone size: -; CDR3 length: 15; J gene: TRBJ1-5; V gene: TRBV30; D gene: -; CDR3 protein: CAWSGTPISNQPQHF; CDR3 DNA: TGTGCCTGGAGTGGCACCCCTATCAGCAATCAGCCCCAGCATTTT
clone size: few; CDR3 length: 16; J gene: TRBJ2-3; V gene: TRBV5-1; D gene: -; CDR3 protein: CASSFRNPGVSDTQYF; CDR3 DNA: TGCGCCAGCAGCTTTAGAAACCCCGGTGTCTCAGATACGCAGTATTTT
clone size: -; CDR3 length: 14; J gene: TRBJ1-2; V gene: TRBV6-5; D gene: TRBD1; CDR3 protein: CASTQDRDDYGYTF; CDR3 DNA: TGTGCCAGCACCCAGGACAGGGACGACTATGGCTACACCTTC
clone size: -; CDR3 length: 14; J gene: TRBJ2-7; V gene: TRBV29-1; D gene: TRBD2; CDR3 protein: CSVVLAGAFYEQYF; CDR3 DNA: TGCAGCGTTGTACTAGCGGGGGCCTTCTACGAGCAGTACTTC
clone size: few; CDR3 length: 12; J gene: TRBJ2-7; V gene: TRBV29-1; D gene: -; CDR3 protein: CSVHGTAYEQYF; CDR3 DNA: TGCAGCGTTCATGGGACCGCCTACGAGCAGTACTTC
clone size: few; CDR3 length: 13; J gene: TRBJ2-3; V gene: TRBV29-1; D gene: -; CDR3 protein: CSVGWGLADTQYF; CDR3 DNA: TGCAGCGTTGGGTGGGGGCTGGCGGATACGCAGTATTTT
clone size: -; CDR3 length: 15; J gene: TRBJ1-6; V gene: TRBV9; D gene: TRBD1; CDR3 protein: CASSEGRGYNSPLHF; CDR3 DNA: TGTGCCAGCAGCGAGGGCAGGGGGTATAATTCACCCCTCCACTTT
clone size: -; CDR3 length: 15; J gene: TRBJ1-4; V gene: TRBV7-8; D gene: -; CDR3 protein: CASSPERVRNEKLFF; CDR3 DNA: TGTGCCAGCAGCCCGGAACGGGTTAGAAATGAAAAACTGTTTTTT
clone size: -; CDR3 length: 16; J gene: TRBJ2-2; V gene: TRBV4-3; D gene: -; CDR3 protein: CASRFSAWGGTGELFF; CDR3 DNA: TGCGCCAGCAGATTCTCGGCATGGGGTGGCACCGGGGAGCTGTTTTTT
clone size: once; CDR3 length: 12; J gene: TRBJ2-2; V gene: TRBV2; D gene: -; CDR3 protein: CASPDSTGELFF; CDR3 DNA: TGTGCCAGCCCGGACAGCACCGGGGAGCTGTTTTTT
clone size: -; CDR3 length: 14; J gene: TRBJ2-2; V gene: TRBV6-5; D gene: TRBD1; CDR3 protein: CASSYLGGGGELFF; CDR3 DNA: TGTGCCAGCAGTTACCTAGGGGGCGGCGGGGAGCTGTTTTTT
clone size: few; CDR3 length: 14; J gene: TRBJ1-5; V gene: TRBV4-2; D gene: -; CDR3 protein: CASSQVPGPQPQHF; CDR3 DNA: TGTGCCAGCAGCCAAGTACCTGGCCCTCAGCCCCAGCATTTT
clone size: -; CDR3 length: 11; J gene: TRBJ2-5; V gene: TRBV29-1; D gene: -; CDR3 protein: CSVSILETQYF; CDR3 DNA: TGCAGCGTTAGCATACTAGAGACCCAGTACTTC
clone size: once; CDR3 length: 16; J gene: TRBJ2-2; V gene: TRBV27; D gene: TRBD2; CDR3 protein: CASSSPGGAEAGELFF; CDR3 DNA: TGTGCCAGCAGTTCCCCCGGGGGGGCTGAGGCCGGGGAGCTGTTTTTT
clone size: -; CDR3 length: 14; J gene: TRBJ1-1; V gene: TRBV9; D gene: -; CDR3 protein: CASSPGHPNTEAFF; CDR3 DNA: TGTGCCAGCAGCCCTGGACATCCGAACACTGAAGCTTTCTTT
clone size: -; CDR3 length: 15; J gene: TRBJ2-5; V gene: TRBV6-5; D gene: -; CDR3 protein: CASSSPGPKQETQYF; CDR3 DNA: TGTGCCAGCAGTTCTCCGGGACCGAAACAAGAGACCCAGTACTTC
clone size: -; CDR3 length: 16; J gene: TRBJ1-1; V gene: TRBV6-5; D gene: -; CDR3 protein: CASSYSLDSGNTEAFF; CDR3 DNA: TGTGCCAGCAGTTACTCGCTGGACTCTGGGAACACTGAAGCTTTCTTT
clone size: -; CDR3 length: 13; J gene: TRBJ2-7; V gene: TRBV7-9; D gene: TRBD1; CDR3 protein: CASSSDRVHEQYF; CDR3 DNA: TGTGCCAGCAGCTCCGACAGGGTCCACGAGCAGTACTTC
clone size: -; CDR3 length: 14; J gene: TRBJ2-7; V gene: TRBV6-1; D gene: TRBD2; CDR3 protein: CASSETGGHYEQYF; CDR3 DNA: TGTGCCAGCAGTGAAACGGGGGGGCACTACGAGCAGTACTTC
clone size: -; CDR3 length: 13; J gene: TRBJ2-1; V gene: TRBV27; D gene: TRBD1; CDR3 protein: CASSLQGADEQFF; CDR3 DNA: TGTGCCAGCAGTTTACAGGGGGCCGATGAGCAGTTCTTC
clone size: few; CDR3 length: 14; J gene: TRBJ2-5; V gene: TRBV29-1; D gene: -; CDR3 protein: CSVGDDSGLGPQYF; CDR3 DNA: TGCAGCGTTGGAGACGACTCGGGTTTAGGGCCCCAGTACTTC
clone size: -; CDR3 length: 16; J gene: TRBJ1-6; V gene: TRBV4-2; D gene: -; CDR3 protein: CASSPSGPVYNSPLHF; CDR3 DNA: TGTGCCAGCAGCCCCTCGGGCCCCGTCTATAATTCACCCCTCCACTTT
clone size: -; CDR3 length: 15; J gene: TRBJ2-3; V gene: TRBV11-2; D gene: -; CDR3 protein: CASMIRLGSTDTQYF; CDR3 DNA: TGTGCCAGCATGATCAGGCTAGGCAGCACAGATACGCAGTATTTT
clone size: -; CDR3 length: 13; J gene: TRBJ1-5; V gene: TRBV5-8; D gene: -; CDR3 protein: CASSLDGNQPQHF; CDR3 DNA: TGTGCCAGCAGCTTGGACGGCAATCAGCCCCAGCATTTT
clone size: -; CDR3 length: 13; J gene: TRBJ2-7; V gene: TRBV11-1; D gene: -; CDR3 protein: CASSLDGSYEQYF; CDR3 DNA: TGTGCCAGCAGCTTAGACGGCTCCTACGAGCAGTACTTC
clone size: -; CDR3 length: 9; J gene: TRBJ1-2; V gene: TRBV21-1; D gene: -; CDR3 protein: CASGSGYTF; CDR3 DNA: TGTGCCAGCGGGAGTGGCTACACCTTC
clone size: -; CDR3 length: 16; J gene: TRBJ1-2; V gene: TRBV5-6; D gene: TRBD1; CDR3 protein: CASSLASSTGYYGYTF; CDR3 DNA: TGTGCCAGCAGCTTGGCGTCATCGACAGGGTATTATGGCTACACCTTC
clone size: -; CDR3 length: 16; J gene: TRBJ1-2; V gene: TRBV9; D gene: -; CDR3 protein: CASSVGDGASNYGYTF; CDR3 DNA: TGTGCCAGCAGCGTAGGGGACGGAGCCTCTAACTATGGCTACACCTTC
clone size: -; CDR3 length: 14; J gene: TRBJ2-7; V gene: TRBV11-2; D gene: -; CDR3 protein: CASSESAGTYEQYF; CDR3 DNA: TGTGCCAGCAGCGAATCGGCAGGAACCTACGAGCAGTACTTC
clone size: -; CDR3 length: 12; J gene: TRBJ2-7; V gene: TRBV30; D gene: -; CDR3 protein: CAWNSGSDEQYF; CDR3 DNA: TGTGCCTGGAACTCCGGTAGCGACGAGCAGTACTTC
clone size: few; CDR3 length: 14; J gene: TRBJ2-1; V gene: TRBV11-3; D gene: TRBD1; CDR3 protein: CASSSRQGGNEQFF; CDR3 DNA: TGTGCCAGCAGCTCGAGACAGGGGGGCAATGAGCAGTTCTTC
clone size: -; CDR3 length: 12; J gene: TRBJ1-1; V gene: TRBV6-5; D gene: -; CDR3 protein: CASSYSGIEAFF; CDR3 DNA: TGTGCCAGCAGTTACTCCGGAATTGAAGCTTTCTTT
clone size: few; CDR3 length: 14; J gene: TRBJ2-7; V gene: TRBV4-3; D gene: TRBD1; CDR3 protein: CASSPGTGGYEQYF; CDR3 DNA: TGCGCCAGCAGCCCCGGGACAGGGGGCTACGAGCAGTACTTC
clone size: -; CDR3 length: 13; J gene: TRBJ2-3; V gene: TRBV9; D gene: -; CDR3 protein: CASRGLSTDTQYF; CDR3 DNA: TGTGCCAGCAGGGGGTTATCCACAGATACGCAGTATTTT
clone size: -; CDR3 length: 11; J gene: TRBJ1-5; V gene: TRBV12-5; D gene: -; CDR3 protein: CASGLKEPQHF; CDR3 DNA: TGTGCTAGTGGGCTAAAAGAGCCCCAGCATTTT
clone size: -; CDR3 length: 15; J gene: TRBJ2-1; V gene: TRBV29-1; D gene: TRBD1; CDR3 protein: CSVELPGQPYNEQFF; CDR3 DNA: TGCAGCGTTGAATTACCGGGACAGCCCTACAATGAGCAGTTCTTC
clone size: -; CDR3 length: 15; J gene: TRBJ2-2; V gene: TRBV5-1; D gene: -; CDR3 protein: CASSLAQGMAGELFF; CDR3 DNA: TGCGCCAGCAGCTTGGCTCAGGGTATGGCCGGGGAGCTGTTTTTT
clone size: -; CDR3 length: 13; J gene: TRBJ2-1; V gene: TRBV10-3; D gene: -; CDR3 protein: CAISVDFDNEQFF; CDR3 DNA: TGTGCCATCAGTGTTGACTTTGACAATGAGCAGTTCTTC
clone size: few; CDR3 length: 13; J gene: TRBJ2-3; V gene: TRBV7-9; D gene: -; CDR3 protein: CASRPILSDTQYF; CDR3 DNA: TGTGCCAGCAGACCAATATTATCAGATACGCAGTATTTT
clone size: -; CDR3 length: 12; J gene: TRBJ1-1; V gene: TRBV30; D gene: TRBD1; CDR3 protein: CAWSAGTGEAFF; CDR3 DNA: TGTGCCTGGAGTGCTGGGACAGGGGAAGCTTTCTTT
clone size: few; CDR3 length: 15; J gene: TRBJ2-7; V gene: TRBV7-9; D gene: -; CDR3 protein: CASSLLTGGPSEQYF; CDR3 DNA: TGTGCCAGCAGCTTACTGACGGGGGGCCCCTCGGAGCAGTACTTC
clone size: once; CDR3 length: 14; J gene: TRBJ1-1; V gene: TRBV13; D gene: TRBD1; CDR3 protein: CASSFRGMNTEAFF; CDR3 DNA: TGTGCCAGCAGCTTCAGGGGGATGAACACTGAAGCTTTCTTT
clone size: -; CDR3 length: 16; J gene: TRBJ1-1; V gene: TRBV9; D gene: -; CDR3 protein: CASSAWGAAMNTEAFF; CDR3 DNA: TGTGCCAGCAGTGCTTGGGGGGCAGCCATGAACACTGAAGCTTTCTTT
clone size: -; CDR3 length: 14; J gene: TRBJ2-7; V gene: TRBV4-1; D gene: TRBD2; CDR3 protein: CASSLPGTTYEQYF; CDR3 DNA: TGCGCCAGCAGCCTCCCCGGGACTACCTACGAGCAGTACTTC
clone size: few; CDR3 length: 19; J gene: TRBJ2-1; V gene: TRBV7-8; D gene: TRBD1; CDR3 protein: CASSTPSRDRGGPYNEQFF; CDR3 DNA: TGTGCCAGCAGCACACCGTCCCGGGACAGGGGCGGACCCTACAATGAGCAGTTCTTC
clone size: -; CDR3 length: 16; J gene: TRBJ2-3; V gene: TRBV6-5; D gene: -; CDR3 protein: CASSLGPRAPTDTQYF; CDR3 DNA: TGTGCCAGCAGTTTAGGACCCAGGGCCCCCACAGATACGCAGTATTTT